This T cell receptor beta chain was documented in a study of shared clonotypes between healthy human individuals (dated by TCRdb to 2020 to 2021). Study-level background: The cohort included three men and two women between 18 and 49 years of age. Per donor, three plates each were used for CD4 naive and CD4 memory, two for CD8 naive, and one for CD8 memory. To estimate repertoire size and how much clonotype sharing occurs between individuals, the study deeply sequenced the blood TCR repertoires of a handful of healthy adults. To increase sequencing depth and limit assay-specific biases, TCR repertoire library preparation and sequencing were carried out by different laboratories using diverse techniques. Per donor, leukapheresis produced somewhere between about 0.9 and 9 billion PBMCs. Broader findings and caveats from the paper: Even with the large sequencing depth, rarefaction of the sorted-subset datasets indicated that sequencing was incomplete. Compared with non-shared clonotypes, the clonotypes found in all four sorted-subset donors had higher generation probabilities. Pairwise subsampling led to the expectation that sequencing depth would affect the degree of clonotype sharing among donors. The small number of donors limited the genetic and exposure-history diversity represented. Sampling was restricted to blood, and TCR repertoires in tissue are likely to differ from TCR repertoires in blood. When a handful of donors were compared, the shared fraction of clonotypes was about 5.4% for naive CD4, more than 3% for naive CD8, 2.3% for memory CD4, and less than 0.45% for memory CD8. Naive subsets generally had larger estimated clonotype richness than memory subsets.

For the CD8 naive samples, CD45RO-negative cells were positively selected for CCR7, yielding a CD45RA+CCR7+ population from which TemRA cells were excluded. Donors were healthy HIV-negative adults with no recently reported acute infections or vaccinations. Only Caucasian adults living in Nashville, Tennessee, USA were represented among the donors. Blood was obtained by leukapheresis, after which PBMCs were separated by Ficoll-Histopaque density gradient centrifugation and cryopreserved in liquid nitrogen vapor phase. Analytical flow cytometry was used to check the purity and quantity of every magnetically sorted T cell population. From each sorted fraction, genomic DNA was isolated and quantified by UV absorbance on a Nanodrop 2000c. Turning to this clone: Its antigen is still unknown. Base qualities are missing; no much larger clone stands one base away.

From cysteine to phenylalanine, the CDR3 is 16 amino acids long. The entry retains the CDR3 DNA only, 48 bases that are in frame from base 1. As encoded in the germline V gene (reference sequence), CDR1 is MNHNY while CDR2 is SVGAGI. Germline trimming: 6 bases from V, 6 bases from J; junction bases outside gene matches: 12. Using the deep immunoSEQ assay, TCR CDR3 regions were amplified from genomic DNA by multiplex PCR. Genomic DNA extracted from each cell subset was distributed evenly over all wells of several immunoSEQ 96-well plates, and each plate served as one replicate. For sorted subsets, approximately 190 ng of genomic DNA, equivalent to around 30,000 T cell genomes, went into each replicate PCR. Purified libraries were quantified with a Qubit 3.0 fluorometer, sized on a Bioanalyzer 2100, and re-quantified with the KAPA Library Quantification kit. Every immunoSEQ 96-well plate was sequenced on a separate single-read 150-cycle Illumina NextSeq 550 flow cell. As for how the authors treated the data: Because the immunoSEQ output included only junctional sequences and no quality scores, the filtering could not be the same as the filtering used for full-length reads. To assign V/J genes and CDR3, sequences were annotated against IMGT germline references using PyIR, a Python wrapper for IgBLAST v1.9. Reads were removed for weak V/J assignments (E-value above 1e-6), missing CDR3, stop codons, out-of-frame junctions, or ambiguous translated residues. V3J clonotypes were defined as sequences sharing an identical inferred V gene, J gene, and CDR3 amino acid sequence. To compute the percentage overlap between repertoires, the number of shared unique clonotypes was divided by the size of the smaller repertoire. Repertoire richness was assessed with RTK rarefaction, the Chao1 estimator, and Recon v2.1 estimates of unobserved clonotypes. Generation probabilities for all TCRbeta clonotypes obtained by the gDNA method from a handful of donors were computed using OLGA. TCRdb re-hosts the immuneACCESS table, in-frame sequences only. Its copies lack some clones; in the studies checked, an unresolved V gene accounts for under half of them, and the cause for the rest is not known. That table is the source of V, J and clone size, and D and trimming were worked out from the DNA. The sample table shows 1.5 million to 2.5 million clones, and roughly 94% are seen once. The leading ten clones occupy under 1.5% of the sample.

This TCR was sampled from a young man in good health. This sequence uses TRBV6-6 and TRBJ2-3; a stretch of 10 junction bases matches TRBD2. Sequencing was done on a sample of naive CD8+ T cells sorted from blood. What this sample's cell subset or site label stands for: CD45RA+CCR7+. The encoded CDR3 is CASRYGLAGALDTQYF. The nucleotide sequence reads as follows: TGTGCCAGCAGATACGGCCTAGCGGGGGCTTTGGATACGCAGTATTTT.